This entry lists 5 T cell receptor beta chains sequenced from one sample in a study of OX40 agonist ivuxolimab in advanced cancers. Profiling relied on immunoSEQ multiplex PCR, and the TCRdb table lists in-frame clones only, not all of them. The sample includes some 70,000 clones, 80% to 90% of them seen just once. The material was CD4+ or CD8+ T cells sorted from blood, obtained in a trial of the OX40 agonist ivuxolimab. The receptors here all came from an adult with an advanced solid tumor such as melanoma, head and neck, liver or kidney cancer.

The chain recombines TRBV18 with TRBJ2-3; D is unclear. Germline V gene data show CDR1 as KGHSH and CDR2 as LQKENI. This CDR3 contains 16 residues. V was cut by 4 bases and J by 2 bases, with 16 bases left in between. CDR3 residues: CASSRSTDSLTDTQYF. DNA of the CDR3: TGTGCCAGCTCACGCTCTACGGATTCACTCACAGATACGCAGTATTTT.

The V and J genes are TRBV12-2 and TRBJ2-7; TRBD1, the D gene given by the table, was not confirmed from the DNA. TRBV12-2 is shown as a pseudogene. The CDR3 consists of 16 residues. The CDR3 DNA is TGTGCAAGTCGCTTAGATCAGGGGCCAGTTATCTACGAGCAGTACTTC. It specifies CASRLDQGPVIYEQYF.

The V and J genes are TRBV11-1 and TRBJ2-3; 16 nucleotides line up with TRBD2. Germline loops: CDR1 SGHAT, CDR2 FQDESV (reference sequence). V trimming: 4 bases; J trimming: 4 bases; junction bases outside the gene matches: 11. This CDR3 has 19 amino acids. The CDR3 DNA sequence: TGTGCCAGCAGCTCGGGACTAGCGGGGGGGCCGCGGCGGGCAGATACGCAGTATTTT. It specifies CASSSGLAGGPRRADTQYF.

V and J are TRBV30 and TRBJ1-4; D is unresolved. Germline V gives CDR1 GTSNPN, CDR2 SVGIG (reference sequence). Trimming pared 1 base from V and 5 bases from J, leaving 8 bases between. This CDR3 is 13 amino acids long. CDR3 loop: CAWSGKRNEKLFF. In DNA, the CDR3 is TGTGCCTGGAGTGGTAAGAGGAATGAAAAACTGTTTTTT.

CDR3 DNA: TGTGCCAGCAGTTTGGGGAGTGGGGGAGGATATGGCTACACCTTC. This translates into CASSLGSGGGYGYTF. This rearrangement joins TRBV28 to TRBJ1-2; TRBD1 is a possible D gene (5 bases). This CDR3 is 15 amino acids long. V shed 3 bases and J shed 5 bases, with 16 bases lying between them. Germline loops: CDR1 MDHEN, CDR2 SYDVKM.